The rows below give T cell receptor beta chains drawn from one sample of a study of blood T cells in healthy people across ages. One entry per CDR3 protein results from TCRdb running MiXCR on the 5' RACE reads. Among about 780,000 distinct CDR3 sequences, roughly 24% were seen once, and the ten largest hold around 3%. The same sample was also used in a study of T cells of mothers and their children.

The sequenced material came from blood. All receptors derive from a boy aged 5-17 years in good health. Each CDR3 is given with its conserved first and last residue. The order of the fields is D gene, J gene, clone size, CDR3 length, V gene, CDR3 DNA, CDR3 protein. The D gene is left open where the match is weak. Clone size appears in some rows only: once, few, many, or a class for an expanded clone.

>TRBD2|TRBJ2-1|.|14|TRBV10-3
TGTGCCCTCTCTACGGGCGGGGGTCGGGATGAGCAGTTCTTC
CALSTGGGRDEQFF
>.|TRBJ2-7|.|16|TRBV6-6
TGTGCCAGCACTCCCCGGGAGGGGGCGAGCACCTACGAGCAGTACTTC
CASTPREGASTYEQYF
>TRBD2|TRBJ2-1|.|16|TRBV7-2
TGTGCCAGCAGCTTACTAGCGGGCCCCACGTACAATGAGCAGTTCTTC
CASSLLAGPTYNEQFF
>.|TRBJ2-7|few|16|TRBV21-1
TGTGCCAGCAGCAAAGGATTGAGGGCCGATCTTGACGAGCAGTACTTC
CASSKGLRADLDEQYF
>.|TRBJ2-7|few|14|TRBV7-9
TGTGCCAGCAGCTCCCCCCGGGTCGGGGACGAGCAGTACTTC
CASSSPRVGDEQYF
>.|TRBJ2-7|.|11|TRBV10-1
TGCGCCAGCGGGCAGGGGACCCAGCAGTACTTC
CASGQGTQQYF
>.|TRBJ2-3|.|15|TRBV7-9
TGTGCCAGCAGTCAGAACAGGGGACTCACAGATACGCGGTATTTT
CASSQNRGLTDTRYF
>.|TRBJ2-5|many|12|TRBV9
TGTGCCAGCAGTAGGAGGGAAGAGACCCAGTACTTC
CASSRREETQYF
>.|TRBJ1-4|few|16|TRBV18
TGTGCCAGCTCACCAAGTCTGGGGGATCATAATGAAAAACTGTTTTTT
CASSPSLGDHNEKLFF
>TRBD2|TRBJ2-5|.|18|TRBV20-1
TGCAGTGCTAGGAGACTAGCGGGGTCTCCCTGGGTCCAAGAGACCCAGTACTTC
CSARRLAGSPWVQETQYF
>.|TRBJ2-6|few|16|TRBV4-2
TGTGCCAGCAGCCAATCGGGGGCGGATGGGGCCAACGTCCTGACTTTC
CASSQSGADGANVLTF
>TRBD1|TRBJ1-2|.|17|TRBV10-3
TGTGCCATCAGTGAGAGACAGGGACAGGGGAAGAGAAGAGGCTACACCTTC
CAISERQGQGKRRGYTF
>.|TRBJ2-7|.|14|TRBV28
TGTGCCAGCAGTTTTTCCGGTCCGGTCTACGAGCAGTACTTC
CASSFSGPVYEQYF
>.|TRBJ2-1|few|15|TRBV7-2
TGTGCCAGCAGCGCCGCGAGGGCCTCCTACAATGAGCAGTTCTTC
CASSAARASYNEQFF
>.|TRBJ2-7|few|14|TRBV5-1
TGCGCCAGCAGCCCCGGGACCGGCCCAAACGAGCAGTACTTC
CASSPGTGPNEQYF
>TRBD1|TRBJ1-4|.|19|TRBV12-3/TRBV12-4
TGTGCCAGCAGTCGACAGGGTGTGGGCTCAAACGCAACTAATGAAAAACTGTTTTTT
CASSRQGVGSNATNEKLFF
>TRBD2|TRBJ2-5|.|13|TRBV29-1
TGCAGCGTGCTCCGGGGGGGTCGAGAGACCCAGTACTTC
CSVLRGGRETQYF
>.|TRBJ2-5|.|14|TRBV12-3/TRBV12-4
TGTGCCAGCAGTAATGGAGGGGCAGCGGAGACCCAGTACTTC
CASSNGGAAETQYF
>TRBD2|TRBJ2-5|.|16|TRBV9
TGTGCCAGCAGCGTAGTAGGGACTAGCGGGGTAGAGACCCAGTACTTC
CASSVVGTSGVETQYF
>.|TRBJ2-5|.|12|TRBV29-1
TGCAGCGTTGTGGTGGTCCTAGAGACCCAGTACTTC
CSVVVVLETQYF
>.|TRBJ2-7|few|13|TRBV6-6
TGTGCCAGCAGTTACTCGAAGCAATACGAGCAGTACTTC
CASSYSKQYEQYF
>.|TRBJ1-5|few|14|TRBV10-1
TGCGCCAGCAGGGTCCCGGGGCTAAATCAGCCCCAGCATTTT
CASRVPGLNQPQHF
>TRBD1|TRBJ1-4|.|15|TRBV7-2
TGTGCCAGCAGCCCCCGGGACAGAGGCTCCTTCCCCCTGTTTTTT
CASSPRDRGSFPLFF
>.|TRBJ2-2|many|15|TRBV12-3/TRBV12-4
TGTGCCAGCAGCTTGGGCCCCGCGAACACCGGGGAGCTGTTTTTT
CASSLGPANTGELFF
>TRBD1|TRBJ1-6|once|13|TRBV28
TGTGCCACTTCACAGGGGAATTATTCACCCCTCCACTTT
CATSQGNYSPLHF
>.|TRBJ2-7|few|17|TRBV18
TGTGCCAGCTCAGCGGCCCGACAGGTCCCATCTAACTACGAGCAGTACTTC
CASSAARQVPSNYEQYF
>.|TRBJ2-2|few|15|TRBV24-1
TGTGCCACCAGTGCTACACAGGAATTGTCCGGGGAGCTGTTTTTT
CATSATQELSGELFF
>.|TRBJ2-5|.|15|TRBV28
TGTGCCAGCAGTTTCCTGGACGAGGGTGGAGAGACCCAGTACTTC
CASSFLDEGGETQYF
>.|TRBJ2-5|few|12|TRBV12-3/TRBV12-4
TGTGCCAGCATCTCGGGGCGGAAGACCCAGTACTTC
CASISGRKTQYF
>.|TRBJ2-7|.|13|TRBV20-1
TGCAGTGCTAGAGATCCACTCTCCTACGAGCAGTACTTC
CSARDPLSYEQYF
>.|TRBJ2-1|.|12|TRBV10-3
TGTGCCACCAGCTCAGGGTACAATGAGCAGTTCTTC
CATSSGYNEQFF
>TRBD1|TRBJ1-4|.|15|TRBV12-3/TRBV12-4
TGTGCCAGCAGTTTTGGACAGGGGAACTATGAAAAACTGTTTTTT
CASSFGQGNYEKLFF
>.|TRBJ2-1|.|13|TRBV6-2/TRBV6-3
TGTGCCAGCAGTTCCGACGGTAACAATGAGCAGTTCTTC
CASSSDGNNEQFF
>.|TRBJ2-5|.|14|TRBV14
TGTGCCAGCAGCCTTCGGCTGGGGGAAGAGACCCAGTACTTC
CASSLRLGEETQYF
>.|TRBJ2-1|.|12|TRBV20-1
TGCAGTGCATCCGACCGTAACAATGAGCAGTTCTTC
CSASDRNNEQFF
>TRBD1|TRBJ2-1|.|11|TRBV12-3/TRBV12-4
TGTGCCAGCAGTTTGAGACAGGGTTTATTCTTC
CASSLRQGLFF
>TRBD2|TRBJ2-1|.|13|TRBV20-1
TGCAGTGCCCAGGGACTAGCTGCACATGAGCAGTTCTTC
CSAQGLAAHEQFF
>TRBD2|TRBJ2-3|.|17|TRBV20-1
TGCAGTGCTGGCCCTAGCGGGGGGACCTCTTACACAGATACGCAGTATTTT
CSAGPSGGTSYTDTQYF
>TRBD2|TRBJ2-5|few|16|TRBV4-1
TGCGCCAGCAGCCAAGAAGCTAGCGGGGCAGAAGAGACCCAGTACTTC
CASSQEASGAEETQYF
>TRBD2|TRBJ2-5|.|19|TRBV2
TGTGCCAGCCGGGAGAGGAGAACTAGCGGGGGGGTCTCCTACAATGAGCAGTTCTTT
CASRERRTSGGVSYNEQFF
>TRBD1|TRBJ2-5|.|16|TRBV3-1
TGTGCCAGCAGCCTCCTAGGACAGGGTCTTCGAGAGACCCAGTACTTC
CASSLLGQGLRETQYF
>.|TRBJ2-7|.|13|TRBV29-1
TGCAGCGTTGGGGAGGATAATTCCTACGAGCAGTACTTC
CSVGEDNSYEQYF
>.|TRBJ2-3|.|17|TRBV9
TGTGCCAGCAGCGTAGCGGAGGCGGGCTGGGGCACAGATACGCAGTATTTT
CASSVAEAGWGTDTQYF
>.|TRBJ2-5|.|14|TRBV29-1
TGCAGCGTTATGCGACAAACGTACCAAGAGACCCAGTACTTC
CSVMRQTYQETQYF
>.|TRBJ2-3|.|10|TRBV29-1
TGCAGCGTTGAAGATAGAACGCAGTATTTT
CSVEDRTQYF
>TRBD2|TRBJ2-5|.|19|TRBV23-1
TGCGCCAGCAGTCAACCCCGTCGCGAGCGGGGGGGCTTGCTTGAGACCCAGTACTTC
CASSQPRRERGGLLETQYF
>.|TRBJ2-4|.|11|TRBV7-9
TGTGCCAGCAGCCCTCATAACATTCAGTACTTC
CASSPHNIQYF
>TRBD2|TRBJ2-5|many|15|TRBV5-5
TGTGCCAGCAGCTCTATGAGCGGGGAAAGTGAGACCCAGTACTTC
CASSSMSGESETQYF
>.|TRBJ2-1|.|13|TRBV20-1
TGCAGTGCTAGAGAAACGATCTACAATGAGCAGTTCTTC
CSARETIYNEQFF